What follows are 13 T cell receptor beta chains derived from one specimen sequenced in a study of T-cell reconstitution after alpha-beta-depleted transplantation in children. Study results and limitations: Where alpha-beta T cells came from about two months after transplant was reportedly several hundred expanded graft clones.

Researchers prepared the TCRbeta library using unique molecular identifiers, the study reports. TCRdb re-analysed the PCR reads in MiXCR, keeping a single row per CDR3 protein. In the table there are roughly 30,000 distinct CDR3 sequences, about 6% of which are singletons. Antigen specificity for these receptors is unknown. This material consisted of peripheral blood, taken 60 days after TCRalphabeta/CD19-depleted stem cell transplant. These receptors came from a child younger than two who had a stem cell transplant for acute myeloid leukemia, so the T cells may come from the graft donor.

In its sample, this clonotype was seen many times. The chain links TRBV27 to TRBJ1-2, with 7 bases that match TRBD1. The CDR3 has 14 residues. J gave up 5 bases and V 4 bases, and 7 bases lay outside the gene matches. Germline lookup yields CDR1 MNHEY and CDR2 SMNVEV (reference sequence). For the CDR3, the DNA is TGTGCCAGCAGTTCGACAGGGTCACCATATGGCTACACCTTC. It encodes CASSSTGSPYGYTF.

For this clonotype: A read error may explain this, as a much larger clone is one base away. J is TRBJ1-2 and V is TRBV6-6, with D possibly matching TRBD1 (5 bases). This CDR3 contains 12 residues. CDR1 and CDR2 from the germline V gene are MNHNY and SVGAGI (reference sequence). With 6 bases removed from V and 8 bases from J, the gap between germline ends came to 13 bases. This chain's CDR3 is CASRVQTAGYTF. The DNA of the CDR3 is TGTGCCAGCAGGGTACAGACAGCAGGCTACACCTTC.

This chain uses TRBV7-2 with TRBJ2-1, with 12 bases that match TRBD2. V dropped 5 bases and J dropped 10; count of bases not matched to a gene: 6. Germline V gene sequence: CDR1 SGHTA, CDR2 FQGNSA. The CDR3 length is 14 residues. In DNA, the CDR3 is TGTGCCAGCAGCGCCACTAGCGGGAGGCTCGAGCAGTTCTTC. Protein sequence: CASSATSGRLEQFF.

This clonotype was seen many times. The chain recombines TRBV7-9 with TRBJ2-7, with D possibly TRBD2 on 5 matching bases. The CDR3 covers 15 residues. V was pared by 1 base and J by 3 bases, with 13 bases between. CDR1 and CDR2 from the germline V gene are SEHNR and FQNEAQ (reference sequence). CDR3 protein: CASSLGRGPGYEQYF. The CDR3 nucleotides read TGTGCCAGCAGCTTAGGACGCGGGCCTGGCTACGAGCAGTACTTC.

The table lists this clonotype with many counts. The chain is built from TRBV4-1 and TRBJ1-3; no firm D call. Germline CDR1 MGHRA, CDR2 YSYEKL. Trimming took 1 base from V and 0 from J, leaving 7 bases between them. The CDR3 length is 15 residues. The chain's CDR3 is CASSQGRSSGNTIYF. The DNA of the CDR3 is TGCGCCAGCAGCCAAGGCAGGAGCTCTGGAAACACCATATATTTT.

This clonotype appeared many times. This chain uses TRBV7-2 with TRBJ2-3; tentatively, D is TRBD1 (5 bases). Trimming left V 2 bases short and J 4 bases short, with 13 bases between. In germline, CDR1 is SGHTA, CDR2 FQGNSA. The CDR3 length is 15 residues. The CDR3 region has the DNA TGTGCCAGCAGCTTAAAAAAAGGGGTTGCAGATACGCAGTATTTT. This sequence encodes CASSLKKGVADTQYF.

V usage is TRBV4-2 and J usage is TRBJ2-5; TRBD2 matches 8 bases. Germline-derived CDR1 and CDR2 are LGHNA and YNFKEQ. This CDR3 has 17 amino acids. Losses at the gene ends were 1 base for V and 4 bases for J; bases not matched to a gene: 11. The DNA for the CDR3 is TGTGCCAGCAGCCAAGCGGGGATGCGGGGGGCGCGAGAGACCCAGTACTTC. Translation: CASSQAGMRGARETQYF.

This clonotype came up many times. The chain uses TRBV4-3 and TRBJ1-1; D call uncertain. The CDR3 has 16 amino acids. CDR1 and CDR2 (germline): LGHNA, YSLEER. Trimming removed 1 base at V and 11 bases at J, with 23 bases between. The CDR3 is CASSQVPEGGLSNAFF. DNA for the CDR3: TGCGCCAGCAGCCAAGTTCCGGAGGGAGGGCTGTCCAATGCTTTCTTT.

This clonotype showed up many times. V usage is TRBV9 and J usage is TRBJ2-1; no definite D call. V was shortened by 4 bases and J by 6 bases, with 17 bases between the two germline ends. The germline CDR1 and CDR2 sequences are SGDLS and YYNGEE. The length of the CDR3 is 15 residues. CDR3 coding DNA: TGTGCCAGCAGCTCTGGGCCAGCGTCCATCAATGAGCAGTTCTTC. Its translation is CASSSGPASINEQFF. The full variable domain, its missing parts supplied by reference TRBV9 and TRBJ2-1, is DSGVTQTPKHLITATGQRVTLRCSPRSGDLSVYWYQQSLDQGLQFLIQYYNGEERAKGNILERFSAQQFPDLHSELNLSSLELGDSALYFCASSSGPASINEQFFGPGTRLTVL.

In this sample, this clonotype turned up many times. The chain employs TRBV29-1 and TRBJ2-7, with D uncertain. The CDR3 extends over 10 amino acids. V lost 6 bases and J 9 bases, leaving 12 bases between the germline ends. CDR1 and CDR2 (germline): SQVTM, ANQGSEA. This CDR3 reads CSVESGRQYF. CDR3 nucleotides: TGCAGCGTAGAGTCAGGACGGCAGTACTTC.

The sample holds many counts of this clonotype. The V call is TRBV9, the J call TRBJ2-1; 8 nucleotides match TRBD2. Per germline, CDR1 SGDLS and CDR2 YYNGEE. The CDR3 length is 16 residues. J was trimmed by 5 bases and V by 0 bases; bases with no gene match: 7. As DNA, the CDR3 is TGTGCCAGCAGCGTAGATCCTGGCGGGGGGCACAATGAGCAGTTCTTC. Translating gives CASSVDPGGGHNEQFF.

The table lists this clonotype with many counts. The rearrangement uses TRBV15 and TRBJ2-1, with 7 bases matching TRBD1. The CDR3 loop spans 14 amino acids. The V gene end was trimmed by 1 base and the J gene end by 4 bases; junction bases not matched to a gene: 1. The germline CDR1 and CDR2 sequences are LNHNV and YYDKDF (reference sequence). DNA for the CDR3: TGTGCCACCAGCAGAGGGGACAGATACAATGAGCAGTTCTTC. Its translation is CATSRGDRYNEQFF. Full variable domain (rest looked up from reference TRBV15 and TRBJ2-1): DAMVIQNPRYQVTQFGKPVTLSCSQTLNHNVMYWYQQKSSQAPKLLFHYYDKDFNNEADTPDNFQSRRPNTSFCFLDIRSPGLGDTAMYLCATSRGDRYNEQFFGPGTRLTVL.

This clonotype came up many times. The chain links TRBV7-9 to TRBJ1-2; D unresolved. Trimming took off 3 bases at V and 3 bases at J, with 8 bases between the two ends. There are 13 residues in the CDR3. Germline CDR1 is SEHNR and CDR2 is FQNEAQ (reference sequence). CDR3 in DNA: TGTGCCAGCAGCTTGCCATCGGACTATGGCTACACCTTC. Translation gives CASSLPSDYGYTF.